The clone carrying this T cell receptor beta chain has more than one count but fewer than ten. Its antigen is unknown. The sample belongs to a study of CD8 T cells in ankylosing spondylitis. Study-wide findings and caveats: Significantly higher representation of disease-linked clones was reported for matched ankylosing spondylitis synovial fluid. Blood of patients with ankylosing spondylitis appeared to be characterized by a TCR beta motif of eight highly homologous variants. Disease-associated clones were CD8+ and fairly uncommon in peripheral blood.

Construction of TCR beta libraries was performed using quantitative 5'-RACE with molecular barcodes. MiXCR was run by TCRdb on the 5' RACE reads, yielding one entry per CDR3 protein. The repertoire holds fewer than 750,000 distinct CDR3 sequences, roughly 19% seen once, with under 20% in the top ten. The receptor was isolated from a male donor with ankylosing spondylitis. What was sequenced was blood, either unsorted or a sorted T cell fraction (not recorded which).

The CDR3 loop reads CASRSLRSGELFF. As DNA, the CDR3 is TGTGCCAGCAGATCCCTGCGAAGCGGGGAGCTGTTTTTT. V is TRBV6-1 and J is TRBJ2-2; the D is unclear. There are 13 residues in the CDR3. Germline assignment: CDR1 MNHNS and CDR2 SASEGT. Trimming removed 6 bases at V and 7 bases at J, with 12 bases between.